This T cell receptor (beta chain) was sequenced for a study of T cell repertoires in cytomegalovirus infection (dated by TCRdb to between 2019 and 2020). The study in broad terms: Peptide stimulations targeted recently identified HLA-C-restricted CMV epitopes, whose presentation resists viral immunomodulation, together with well-studied HLA-B-restricted epitopes. The HLA type of each donor mattered for the analysis, because public TCR beta signatures pointed to carriage of CMV infection along with the matching HLA type. Study-wide conclusions, independent of this receptor: Cumulative frequency of public TCR beta family members discriminated carriers of CMV infection plus the relevant HLA type in this cohort and an independent approximately 370-donor cohort. In the ex vivo response, HLA-C-restricted CMV-specific TCR beta clonotypes were dominant, and in two of eight donors the single most frequent clonotype came from this HLA-C-restricted group.

Regarding this clonotype: This receptor's antigen is unknown. Base qualities were left out, and no much larger clone turns up one base away.

In the paper's terms, the treatment or condition label means: in vitro stimulation with specific CMV peptide epitopes to enrich CMV-specific T cells. The germline V end is reduced by 7 bases and the J end by 5 bases; junction bases left unmatched: 19. CDR1 and CDR2 (LNHDA, SQIVND) derive from the germline V gene (reference sequence). CDR3 length: 18 amino acids, cysteine to phenylalanine. CDR3 DNA is the only sequence kept; it has 54 bases, read in frame from the first base. The sample was run on an Illumina HiSeq 1500. TCRdb reprocessing: public reads trimmed at Q25 with fastp, clones called with MiXCR, in-frame beta chains kept. For every CDR3 protein sequence, its rows merge into one entry that carries the most common genes and DNA. This sample holds about 740,000 distinct CDR3 sequences; about 33% were observed only once. Roughly 20% of the sample goes to the ten largest clones.

Material: cultured PBMCs, obtained from culture after CMV antigen stimulation. The clonotype comes from a human donor in good health (CMV status not recorded). Some clones in this sample may be carry-over from other donors' samples. The chain couples TRBV19 to TRBJ2-2, with TRBD2 identical over 7 junction bases. At the DNA level, the sequence is TGTGCCAGTATTGGTAGAAGCGGGAACGTCCCGAGTACCGGGGAGCTGTTTTTT. This gives the protein CASIGRSGNVPSTGELFF.